The rows below give T cell receptor beta chains drawn from one sample of a study of blood T cell repertoires in COVID-19. The data were produced by immunoSEQ multiplex PCR, yet TCRdb's version contains in-frame clones alone and is incomplete. The sample consists of 120,000 or so clones, under 85% of them appearing once. The sequencing input was peripheral blood. Receptors were obtained from a man in his sixties with acute or convalescent COVID-19. CDR3s include the opening cysteine and the closing phenylalanine or tryptophan. Each record gives: D gene, J gene, clone size, V gene, CDR3 length, CDR3 protein, CDR3 DNA. D genes are given only for firm matches. Expanded clones get a size class; other rows say once, few or many, or leave the size out.

NA,TRBJ1-3,NA,TRBV7-8,17,CASSLPPGYRRGNTIYF,TGTGCCAGCAGCTTGCCCCCAGGGTATCGCAGAGGAAACACCATATATTTT
NA,TRBJ1-1,NA,TRBV2,14,CASRLGPGFTEAFF,TGTGCCAGCAGACTCGGGCCGGGGTTCACTGAAGCTTTCTTT
TRBD1,TRBJ1-4,NA,TRBV5-1,17,CASSLSGTGGVFEKLFF,TGCGCCAGCAGCTTATCCGGGACAGGGGGCGTTTTTGAAAAACTGTTTTTT
TRBD2,TRBJ2-7,NA,TRBV9,15,CASSVGLAVNHEQYF,TGTGCCAGCAGCGTAGGGCTAGCGGTGAACCACGAGCAGTACTTC
NA,TRBJ1-1,NA,TRBV6-5,14,CASSYNRVGTEAFF,TGTGCCAGCAGTTACAACAGGGTTGGCACTGAAGCTTTCTTT
NA,TRBJ2-7,NA,TRBV24-1,17,CATSDFSPTTGNYEQYF,TGTGCCACCAGTGATTTCTCCCCCACTACAGGGAACTACGAGCAGTACTTC
NA,TRBJ1-1,NA,TRBV5-8,14,CASSFGGRNTEAFF,TGTGCCAGCAGCTTCGGGGGGCGGAACACTGAAGCTTTCTTT
TRBD2,TRBJ2-1,NA,TRBV19,15,CASSRTSGTYNEQFF,TGTGCCAGTAGTCGGACTAGCGGGACCTACAATGAGCAGTTCTTC
NA,TRBJ1-1,NA,TRBV30,10,CAYGGPEAFF,TGTGCCTATGGAGGCCCGGAAGCTTTCTTT
NA,TRBJ1-1,NA,TRBV11-2,14,CASSVGLKNTEAFF,TGTGCCAGCAGCGTAGGGCTGAAGAACACTGAAGCTTTCTTT
NA,TRBJ2-3,NA,TRBV25-1,15,CASSDEQGFRDTQYF,TGTGCCAGCAGTGACGAACAGGGCTTCAGGGATACGCAGTATTTT
NA,TRBJ1-2,once,TRBV7-6,14,CASSLEDSGYGYTF,TGTGCCAGCAGCTTAGAAGACAGCGGGTATGGCTACACCTTC
TRBD2,TRBJ2-1,NA,TRBV30,18,CAWSAKRGVAGAYNEQFF,TGTGCCTGGAGTGCAAAGAGGGGAGTAGCGGGAGCTTACAATGAGCAGTTCTTC
NA,TRBJ1-5,NA,TRBV20-1,15,CSASRGMEMNQPQHF,TGCAGTGCTAGTCGAGGGATGGAGATGAATCAGCCCCAGCATTTT
NA,TRBJ1-3,once,TRBV28,16,CASSPPMGPLGNTIYF,TGTGCCAGCAGCCCGCCCATGGGGCCGTTGGGAAACACCATATATTTT
TRBD2,TRBJ2-7,NA,TRBV5-1,16,CASSPRTSGLSREQYF,TGCGCCAGCAGCCCACGGACTAGCGGGCTGAGTAGGGAGCAGTACTTC
TRBD1,TRBJ2-7,few,TRBV4-1,14,CASSPDRGLGEQYF,TGCGCCAGCAGCCCGGACAGGGGGCTCGGCGAGCAGTACTTC
TRBD2,TRBJ2-1,few,TRBV20-1,14,CSASPPSGANEQFF,TGCAGTGCTAGTCCGCCTAGCGGGGCCAATGAGCAGTTCTTC
TRBD1,TRBJ2-7,NA,TRBV28,13,CATARTGGYEQYF,TGTGCCACGGCCCGGACAGGGGGCTACGAGCAGTACTTC
TRBD1,TRBJ2-7,NA,TRBV5-1,14,CASSSTGPRYEQYF,TGCGCCAGCAGCTCGACAGGGCCCCGCTACGAGCAGTACTTC
NA,TRBJ2-2,NA,TRBV5-1,13,CASSITSSGELFF,TGCGCCAGCAGCATTACTAGCTCAGGGGAGCTGTTTTTT
NA,TRBJ1-2,NA,TRBV24-1,14,CATSDRQESYGYTF,TGTGCCACCAGTGACCGACAGGAATCATATGGCTACACCTTC
TRBD1,TRBJ1-3,NA,TRBV27,19,CASSQPTGGKHNTGNTIYF,TGTGCCAGCAGTCAACCAACAGGGGGGAAGCATAATACTGGAAACACCATATATTTT
NA,TRBJ2-3,NA,TRBV13,17,CASSLAFIQGWTDTQYF,TGTGCCAGCAGCTTAGCTTTTATCCAGGGGTGGACAGATACGCAGTATTTT
TRBD1,TRBJ1-2,NA,TRBV19,15,CASSIGQGGFYGYTF,TGTGCCAGTAGTATCGGACAGGGTGGATTCTATGGCTACACCTTC